This T cell receptor beta chain is from a study of T cell repertoires in cytomegalovirus infection. Study results and limitations: HLA-C-restricted CMV-specific TCR beta clonotypes were dominant in the ex vivo response.

The CDR3 has 14 residues. The V and J ends lost 3 bases and 3 bases respectively, with 11 bases between them. The germline V gene encodes CDR1 SGHVS and CDR2 FNYEAQ. A few counts support this clonotype. Its antigen is still unknown. TCRdb itself ran the reads through MiXCR, one entry per CDR3 protein. This repertoire shows around 350,000 distinct CDR3 sequences, around 18% found once; its top ten account for 8.5% to 10%. The rearrangement joins TRBV7-6 to TRBJ1-1; D is undetermined. Sequencing used PBMCs. The receptor comes from a human donor in good health (CMV status not recorded). Some clones in this sample may be carry-over from other donors' samples. The CDR3 DNA reads TGTGCCAGCAGCTTTTTACTTCGGGACACTGAAGCTTTCTTT. Residues: CASSFLLRDTEAFF.